The source of this T cell receptor beta chain is a study of T cell changes during pregnancy in multiple sclerosis. Produced via immunoSEQ multiplex PCR; TCRdb's table is partial and in-frame only. This table holds 45,000 to 75,000 clones, around 93% found once. Germline V CDR1 and CDR2: SEHNR, FQNEAQ (reference sequence). CDR3 size: 16 residues. V shed 5 bases and J 2 bases; nucleotides not matched to a gene: 10. This material consisted of peripheral blood, taken in the first trimester of pregnancy. The origin of this receptor is a female donor with multiple sclerosis, enrolled in a pregnancy study. The gene calls are TRBV7-9 and TRBJ1-2, with 8 bases fitting TRBD1. CDR3 in DNA: TGTGCCAGCAGCCCAGGGGGACAGGCGTCGAACTATGGCTACACCTTC. Translation gives CASSPGGQASNYGYTF.